The rows below give T cell receptor beta chains drawn from one sample of a study of vaccination effects on CD4 cells after COVID-19. Antigens of these TCRs are unknown. Sequencing used immunoSEQ multiplex PCR; TCRdb keeps in-frame clones, though not all of them. The data contain about 70,000 clones, approximately 80% of them singletons. Source: CD4+ T cells from PBMCs cultured without peptide, taken before COVID-19 vaccination. These receptors were taken from a human donor who received a COVID-19 vaccine. CDR3s include the opening cysteine and the closing phenylalanine or tryptophan. D genes are given only for firm matches. Some rows have no size entry. The others give once, few or many, or a class for an expanded clone.

>12|TRBV11-2|TRBJ2-5|-|-
CASSLVAETQYF
TGTGCCAGCAGCTTAGTGGCGGAGACCCAGTACTTC
>14|TRBV5-8|TRBJ1-5|-|-
CASSLGQTFQPQHF
TGTGCCAGCAGCTTGGGACAGACATTTCAGCCCCAGCATTTT
>13|TRBV7-9|TRBJ2-5|-|-
CASSRPYQETQYF
TGTGCCAGCAGCCGTCCCTACCAAGAGACCCAGTACTTC
>15|TRBV6-5|TRBJ1-2|-|-
CASSYSTHGNYGYTF
TGTGCCAGCAGTTACTCGACACACGGCAACTATGGCTACACCTTC
>14|TRBV6-5|TRBJ1-2|-|-
CASSYLGRYYGYTF
TGTGCCAGCAGTTATCTCGGACGCTACTATGGCTACACCTTC
>16|TRBV2|TRBJ2-2|-|-
CASSEEGGRNTGELFF
TGTGCCAGCAGTGAAGAGGGGGGCAGGAACACCGGGGAGCTGTTTTTT
>15|TRBV5-1|TRBJ1-6|-|-
CASSLISGNNSPLHF
TGCGCCAGCAGCTTGATTTCAGGGAATAATTCACCCCTCCACTTT
>16|TRBV27|TRBJ2-2|-|TRBD1
CASSRWTGGAGGELFF
TGTGCCAGCAGTCGATGGACAGGGGGCGCGGGCGGGGAGCTGTTTTTT
>17|TRBV19|TRBJ2-6|-|TRBD1
CASSMRTGVAGANVLTF
TGTGCCAGTAGTATGCGGACAGGGGTAGCTGGGGCCAACGTCCTGACTTTC
>15|TRBV9|TRBJ1-1|-|-
CASSVAAAWDTEAFF
TGTGCCAGCAGCGTAGCGGCAGCTTGGGACACTGAAGCTTTCTTT
>16|TRBV7-2|TRBJ2-2|-|TRBD1
CASSPLGQIRTGELFF
TGTGCCAGCAGCCCCCTGGGACAGATAAGGACCGGGGAGCTGTTTTTT
>16|TRBV3-1/TRBV3-2|TRBJ2-3|once|TRBD2
CASSLRTSGGVDTQYF
TGTGCCAGCAGCCTACGGACTAGCGGGGGGGTGGATACGCAGTATTTT
>13|TRBV14|TRBJ1-2|-|-
CASSRTGSYGYTF
TGTGCCAGCAGCCGAACAGGGAGCTATGGCTACACCTTC
>14|TRBV15|TRBJ1-1|-|-
CATSRGGRNAEAFF
TGTGCCACCAGCAGAGGTGGGCGGAACGCTGAAGCTTTCTTT
>14|TRBV29-1|TRBJ2-3|-|TRBD1
CSVERGQGANTQYF
TGCAGCGTTGAAAGGGGACAGGGGGCAAATACGCAGTATTTT
>14|TRBV6-5|TRBJ1-1|-|-
CASRNGRQSTEAFF
TGTGCCAGCAGGAACGGGAGACAGAGCACTGAAGCTTTCTTT
>13|TRBV2|TRBJ1-1|-|-
CASKYRVSTEAFF
TGTGCCAGCAAATATCGGGTTTCCACTGAAGCTTTCTTT
>13|TRBV29-1|TRBJ2-3|-|-
CSVERAGADTQYF
TGCAGCGTTGAAAGGGCCGGGGCAGATACGCAGTATTTT
>14|TRBV19|TRBJ2-3|-|-
CASTPGPSTDTQYF
TGTGCCAGCACTCCGGGACCAAGCACAGATACGCAGTATTTT
>16|TRBV7-2|TRBJ2-1|-|TRBD2
CASSLGVLAGGHEQFF
TGTGCCAGCAGCCTGGGGGTACTAGCGGGGGGGCATGAGCAGTTCTTC
>14|TRBV14|TRBJ1-2|-|TRBD1
CASSSGQDLYGYTF
TGTGCCAGCAGCTCGGGACAGGATCTCTATGGCTACACCTTC
>14|TRBV7-2|TRBJ2-5|-|TRBD2
CASSLRLAGETQYF
TGTGCCAGCAGCCTACGACTAGCAGGCGAGACCCAGTACTTC
>14|TRBV6-5|TRBJ1-1|-|TRBD1
CATRGAGSDTEAFF
TGTGCCACCAGGGGGGCAGGCTCGGACACTGAAGCTTTCTTT
>12|TRBV30|TRBJ2-1|-|-
CAWSLDSREQFF
TGTGCCTGGAGTCTGGACAGTAGGGAGCAGTTCTTC
>13|TRBV3-1/TRBV3-2|TRBJ1-1|-|-
CASSPREGTEAFF
TGTGCCAGCAGCCCCCGTGAGGGCACTGAAGCTTTCTTT
>16|TRBV9|TRBJ1-6|-|TRBD1
CASSVADRGYNSPLHF
TGTGCCAGCAGCGTAGCCGACAGGGGGTATAATTCACCCCTCCACTTT
>15|TRBV7-4|TRBJ2-3|-|TRBD2
CASSPGRGPGDTQYF
TGTGCCAGCAGCCCAGGGAGGGGCCCCGGAGATACGCAGTATTTT
>15|TRBV5-4|TRBJ2-1|-|TRBD1
CASSLAERGHNEQFF
TGTGCCAGCAGCTTGGCCGAGAGGGGGCACAATGAGCAGTTCTTC
>16|TRBV5-1|TRBJ1-1|-|-
CASSLAGALLATEAFF
TGCGCCAGCAGCTTGGCCGGAGCCCTTTTGGCCACTGAAGCTTTCTTT
>16|TRBV6-5|TRBJ1-1|few|-
CASSLVALGFGTEAFF
TGTGCCAGCAGTTTAGTAGCTTTGGGGTTTGGCACTGAAGCTTTCTTT
>12|TRBV7-9|TRBJ1-1|-|-
CASSTQGWVAFF
TGTGCCAGCAGCACACAGGGCTGGGTAGCTTTCTTT
>16|TRBV5-1|TRBJ1-1|-|TRBD1
CASSLGSQGGNTEAFF
TGCGCCAGCAGCTTGGGGTCGCAGGGGGGGAACACTGAAGCTTTCTTT
>14|TRBV10-1|TRBJ1-1|few|-
CASSHNRAGTEAFF
TGCGCCAGCAGCCATAACAGGGCCGGGACTGAAGCTTTCTTT
>15|TRBV2|TRBJ2-3|once|TRBD1
CASKKGTEYTDTQYF
TGTGCCAGCAAAAAGGGGACAGAGTACACAGATACGCAGTATTTT
>13|TRBV5-1|TRBJ1-2|once|-
CASRRQSNYGYTF
TGCGCCAGCAGACGGCAATCCAACTATGGCTACACCTTC
>15|TRBV5-1|TRBJ2-1|-|-
CASSPNSISYNEQFF
TGCGCCAGCAGTCCCAACAGTATATCCTACAATGAGCAGTTCTTC
>16|TRBV9|TRBJ1-1|-|TRBD1
CASSVGQGARDTEAFF
TGTGCCAGCAGCGTAGGTCAGGGGGCGCGGGACACTGAAGCTTTCTTT
>14|TRBV5-6|TRBJ2-2|-|TRBD1
CASRDTGDTGELFF
TGTGCCAGCAGGGATACAGGGGACACCGGGGAGCTGTTTTTT
>14|TRBV5-1|TRBJ2-5|-|-
CASSLNTAQETQYF
TGCGCCAGCAGCTTGAATACAGCGCAAGAGACCCAGTACTTC
>15|TRBV28|TRBJ1-5|-|-
CASGLRRAVNQPQHF
TGTGCCAGCGGCTTACGCAGGGCGGTCAATCAGCCCCAGCATTTT
>13|TRBV11-2|TRBJ2-3|-|-
CASSLAHRDTQYF
TGTGCCAGCAGCTTAGCCCACAGGGATACGCAGTATTTT
>15|TRBV7-2|TRBJ2-2|many|-
CASSPGRRDTGELFF
TGTGCCAGCAGCCCGGGGCGCCGGGACACCGGGGAGCTGTTTTTT
>11|TRBV6-5|TRBJ2-5|-|-
CASTTGIAQYF
TGTGCCAGCACCACAGGCATCGCCCAGTACTTC
>16|TRBV5-1|TRBJ2-3|once|-
CASSLAEASSTDTQYF
TGCGCCAGCAGCTTGGCCGAAGCATCTAGCACAGATACGCAGTATTTT
>15|TRBV7-9|TRBJ2-5|-|-
CASSSPKGGQETQYF
TGTGCCAGCAGCTCACCGAAGGGGGGGCAAGAGACCCAGTACTTC
>12|TRBV6-4|TRBJ2-3|-|-
CASSDSWGTQYF
TGTGCCAGCAGTGACTCGTGGGGTACGCAGTATTTT